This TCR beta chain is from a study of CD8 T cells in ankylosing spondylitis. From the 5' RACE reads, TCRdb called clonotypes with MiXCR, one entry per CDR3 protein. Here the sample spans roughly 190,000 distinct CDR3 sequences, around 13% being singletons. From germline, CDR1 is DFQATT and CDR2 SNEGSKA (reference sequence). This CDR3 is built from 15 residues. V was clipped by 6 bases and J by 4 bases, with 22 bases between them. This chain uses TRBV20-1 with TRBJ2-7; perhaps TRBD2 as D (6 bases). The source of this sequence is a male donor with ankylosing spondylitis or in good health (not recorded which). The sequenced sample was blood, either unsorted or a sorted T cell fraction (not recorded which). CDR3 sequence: CSARGGRIQLYEQYF. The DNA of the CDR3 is TGCAGTGCGAGGGGTGGGAGGATACAACTTTACGAGCAGTACTTC.